Sequencing of this TCR beta chain was carried out in a study of shared clonotypes between healthy human individuals. Findings of the study overall: A small donor pool kept down the genetic and exposure-history diversity that was represented.

In its sample, this clone was seen once. Its antigen is unidentified. The V gene end was trimmed by 3 bases and the J gene end by 6 bases; junction bases not matched to a gene: 12. Germline CDR1 reads MNHEY; CDR2 reads SMNVEV (reference sequence). The CDR3 covers 17 residues. In the source study's methods: There were no quality scores in the junction-only immunoSEQ sequences, so filtering differed. Generated by immunoSEQ multiplex PCR, the TCRdb table keeps only in-frame clones and is missing some. Clone size and V and J calls were adopted from that table, with D and trimming inferred from the DNA. The table has about 1.1 million clones, 60% to 80% seen once.

This chain joins TRBV27 and TRBJ1-2; 11 nucleotides agree with TRBD1. This receptor was taken from a man aged 18 to 29 in good health. Some clones in this sample may be carry-over from other donors' samples. Sequenced material: memory CD4+ T cells from PBMCs. Specified subset: CD45RA-negative fraction. The CDR3: CASSFDGTGGFLDGYTF. Written as DNA, the CDR3 is TGTGCCAGCAGTTTCGACGGGACAGGGGGTTTCTTGGATGGCTACACCTTC.